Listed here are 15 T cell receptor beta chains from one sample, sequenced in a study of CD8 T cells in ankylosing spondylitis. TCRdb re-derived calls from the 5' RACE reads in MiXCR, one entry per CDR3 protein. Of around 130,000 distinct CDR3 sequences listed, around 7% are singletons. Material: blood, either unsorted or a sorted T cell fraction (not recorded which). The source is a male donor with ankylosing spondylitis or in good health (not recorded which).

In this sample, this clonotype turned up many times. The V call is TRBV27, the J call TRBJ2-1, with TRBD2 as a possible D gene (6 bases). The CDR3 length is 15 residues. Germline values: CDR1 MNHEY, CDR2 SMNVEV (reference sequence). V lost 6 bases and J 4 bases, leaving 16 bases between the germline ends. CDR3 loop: CASSLSGTGYNEQFF. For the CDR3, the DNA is TGTGCCAGCAGCCTCTCCGGGACTGGTTACAATGAGCAGTTCTTC.

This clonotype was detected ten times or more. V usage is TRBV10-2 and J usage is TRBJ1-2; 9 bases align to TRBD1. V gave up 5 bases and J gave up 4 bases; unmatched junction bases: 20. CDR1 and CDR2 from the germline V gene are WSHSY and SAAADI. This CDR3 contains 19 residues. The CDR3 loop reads CASSSAAGTGRYFGYGYTF. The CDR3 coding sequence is TGCGCCAGCAGTAGCGCCGCCGGGACAGGGAGATATTTTGGCTATGGCTACACCTTC.

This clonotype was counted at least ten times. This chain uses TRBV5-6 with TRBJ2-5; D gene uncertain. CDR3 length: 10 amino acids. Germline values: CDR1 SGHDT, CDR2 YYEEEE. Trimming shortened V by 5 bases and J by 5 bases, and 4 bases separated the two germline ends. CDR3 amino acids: CASSGETQYF. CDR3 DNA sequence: TGTGCCAGCAGTGGGGAGACCCAGTACTTC.

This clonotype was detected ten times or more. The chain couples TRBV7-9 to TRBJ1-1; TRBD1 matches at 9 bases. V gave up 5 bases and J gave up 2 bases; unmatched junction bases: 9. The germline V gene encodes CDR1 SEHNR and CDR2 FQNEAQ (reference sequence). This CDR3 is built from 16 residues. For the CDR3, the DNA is TGTGCCAGCAGCAGCGACAGGGGGGGTGGAAACACTGAAGCTTTCTTT. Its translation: CASSSDRGGGNTEAFF.

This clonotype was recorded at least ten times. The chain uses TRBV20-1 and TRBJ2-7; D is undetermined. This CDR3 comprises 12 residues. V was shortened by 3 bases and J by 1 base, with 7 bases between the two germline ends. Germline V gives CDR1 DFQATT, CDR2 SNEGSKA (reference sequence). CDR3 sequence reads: CSARDRSYEQYF. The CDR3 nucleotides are TGCAGTGCTAGGGATAGGTCCTACGAGCAGTACTTC.

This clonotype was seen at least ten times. For the CDR3, the DNA is TGTGCCAGCAGCTCCGGATCCCTCTATGGCTACACCTTC. It encodes CASSSGSLYGYTF. The chain links TRBV7-9 to TRBJ1-2; no definite D call. The CDR3 spans 13 residues. CDR1 SEHNR and CDR2 FQNEAQ come from the germline V gene (reference sequence). V lost 4 bases, J lost 4 bases, and 10 bases lay in between.

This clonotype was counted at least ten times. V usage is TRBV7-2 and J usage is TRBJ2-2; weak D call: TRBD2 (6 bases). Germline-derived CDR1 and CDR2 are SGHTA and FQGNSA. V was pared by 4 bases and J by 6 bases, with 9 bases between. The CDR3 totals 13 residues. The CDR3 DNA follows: TGTGCCAGCAGCTGGAGGGTTGCCGGGGAGCTGTTTTTT. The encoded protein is CASSWRVAGELFF.

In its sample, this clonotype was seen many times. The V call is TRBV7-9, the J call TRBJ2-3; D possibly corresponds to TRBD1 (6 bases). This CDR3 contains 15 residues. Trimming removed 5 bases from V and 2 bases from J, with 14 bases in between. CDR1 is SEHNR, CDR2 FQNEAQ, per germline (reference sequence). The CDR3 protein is CASSAGQGTTDTQYF. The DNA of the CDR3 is TGTGCCAGCAGCGCCGGGCAGGGGACCACAGATACGCAGTATTTT. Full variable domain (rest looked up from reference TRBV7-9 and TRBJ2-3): DTGVSQNPRHKITKRGQNVTFRCDPISEHNRLYWYRQTLGQGPEFLTYFQNEAQLEKSRLLSDRFSAERPKGSFSTLEIQRTEQGDSAMYLCASSAGQGTTDTQYFGPGTRLTVL.

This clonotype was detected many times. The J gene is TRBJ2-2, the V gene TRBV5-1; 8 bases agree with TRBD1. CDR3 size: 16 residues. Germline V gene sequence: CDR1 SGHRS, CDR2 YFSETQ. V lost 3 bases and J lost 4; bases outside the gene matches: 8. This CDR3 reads CASSSGGASSTGELFF. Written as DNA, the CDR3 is TGCGCCAGCAGCTCAGGGGGCGCGTCCTCCACCGGGGAGCTGTTTTTT.

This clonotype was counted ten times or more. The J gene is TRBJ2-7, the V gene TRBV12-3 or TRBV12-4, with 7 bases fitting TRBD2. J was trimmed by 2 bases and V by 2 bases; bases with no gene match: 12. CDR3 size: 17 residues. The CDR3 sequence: CASSLLILGGEPYEQYF. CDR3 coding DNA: TGTGCCAGCAGTTTATTGATTTTGGGGGGGGAGCCCTACGAGCAGTACTTC.

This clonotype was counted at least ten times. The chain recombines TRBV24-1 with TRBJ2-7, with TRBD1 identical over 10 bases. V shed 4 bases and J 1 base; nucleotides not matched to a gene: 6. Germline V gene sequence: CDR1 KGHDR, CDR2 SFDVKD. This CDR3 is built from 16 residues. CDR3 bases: TGTGCCACCAGTGACCCCGGGACAGGGGTGTCCTACGAGCAGTACTTC. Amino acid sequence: CATSDPGTGVSYEQYF.

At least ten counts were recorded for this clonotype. The CDR3: CASSLGTPNTGELFF. For the CDR3, the DNA is TGCGCCAGCAGCCTCGGGACACCTAACACCGGGGAGCTGTTTTTT. The chain carries TRBV5-1 and TRBJ2-2; maybe TRBD1 (6 bases). The V gene's germline CDR1 is SGHRS and CDR2 YFSETQ. Trimming removed 4 bases from V and 2 bases from J, with 12 bases in between. This CDR3 spans 15 amino acids.

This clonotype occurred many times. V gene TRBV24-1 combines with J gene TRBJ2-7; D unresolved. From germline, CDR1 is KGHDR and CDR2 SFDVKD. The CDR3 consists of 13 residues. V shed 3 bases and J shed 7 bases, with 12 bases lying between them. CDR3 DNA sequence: TGTGCCACCAGTGATCCTCCTGAGGAGGAGCAGTACTTC. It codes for CATSDPPEEEQYF.

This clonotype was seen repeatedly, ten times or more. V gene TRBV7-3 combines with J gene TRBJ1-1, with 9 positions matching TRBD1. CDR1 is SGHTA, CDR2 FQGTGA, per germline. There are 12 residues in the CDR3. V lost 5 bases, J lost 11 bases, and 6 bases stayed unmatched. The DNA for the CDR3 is TGTGCCAGCAGCGCCACAGGGGGCATGGCTTTCTTT. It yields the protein CASSATGGMAFF.

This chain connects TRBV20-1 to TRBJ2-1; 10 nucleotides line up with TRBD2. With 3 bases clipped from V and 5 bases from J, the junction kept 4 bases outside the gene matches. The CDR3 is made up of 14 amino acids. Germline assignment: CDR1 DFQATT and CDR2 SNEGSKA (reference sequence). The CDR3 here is CSARVAGGHNEQFF. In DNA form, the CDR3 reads TGCAGTGCTAGGGTAGCGGGAGGACACAATGAGCAGTTCTTC.